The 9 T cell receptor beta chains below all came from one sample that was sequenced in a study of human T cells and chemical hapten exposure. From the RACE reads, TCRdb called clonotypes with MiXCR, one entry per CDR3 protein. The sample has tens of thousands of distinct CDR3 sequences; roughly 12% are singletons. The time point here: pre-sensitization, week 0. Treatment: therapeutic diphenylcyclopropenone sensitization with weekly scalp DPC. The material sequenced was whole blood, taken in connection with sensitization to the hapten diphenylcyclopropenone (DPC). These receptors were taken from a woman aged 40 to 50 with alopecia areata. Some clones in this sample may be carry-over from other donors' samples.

Here the CDR3 reads CASSVGETVEQFF. DNA of the CDR3: TGTGCCAGCAGCGTAGGCGAGACGGTAGAGCAGTTCTTC. V and J are TRBV9 and TRBJ2-1; D is undetermined. The CDR3 is 13 residues long. CDR1 and CDR2 from the germline V gene are SGDLS and YYNGEE. Trimming shortened V by 0 bases and J by 10 bases, and 11 bases separated the two germline ends.

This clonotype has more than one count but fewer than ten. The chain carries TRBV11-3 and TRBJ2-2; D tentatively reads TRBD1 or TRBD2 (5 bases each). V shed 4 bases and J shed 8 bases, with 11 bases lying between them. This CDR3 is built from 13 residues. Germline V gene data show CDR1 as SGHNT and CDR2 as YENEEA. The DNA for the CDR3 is TGTGCCAGCAGCTCGGGACCCCTGGGGGAGCTGTTTTTT. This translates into CASSSGPLGELFF. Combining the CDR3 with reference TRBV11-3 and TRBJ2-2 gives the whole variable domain EAGVVQSPRYKIIEKKQPVAFWCNPISGHNTLYWYLQNLGQGPELLIRYENEEAVDDSQLPKDRFSAERLKGVDSTLKIQPAELGDSAVYLCASSSGPLGELFFGEGSRLTVL.

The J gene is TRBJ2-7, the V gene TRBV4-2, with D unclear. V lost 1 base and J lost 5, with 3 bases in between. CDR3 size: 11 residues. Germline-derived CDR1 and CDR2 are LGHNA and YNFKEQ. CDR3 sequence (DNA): TGTGCCAGCAGCCAAGGAGACGAGCAGTACTTC. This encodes CASSQGDEQYF.

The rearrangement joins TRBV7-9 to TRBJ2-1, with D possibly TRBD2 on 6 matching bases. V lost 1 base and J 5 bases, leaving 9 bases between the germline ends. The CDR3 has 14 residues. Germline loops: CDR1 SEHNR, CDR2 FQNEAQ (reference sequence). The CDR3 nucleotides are TGTGCCAGCAGCTTAGAGAAGCGGGACAATGAGCAGTTCTTC. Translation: CASSLEKRDNEQFF.

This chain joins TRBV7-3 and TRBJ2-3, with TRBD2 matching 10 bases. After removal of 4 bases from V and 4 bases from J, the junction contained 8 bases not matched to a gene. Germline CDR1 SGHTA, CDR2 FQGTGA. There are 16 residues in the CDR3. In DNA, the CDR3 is TGTGCCAGCAGCTCCCCGGGGCTAGCGGGGGCAGATACGCAGTATTTT. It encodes CASSSPGLAGADTQYF.

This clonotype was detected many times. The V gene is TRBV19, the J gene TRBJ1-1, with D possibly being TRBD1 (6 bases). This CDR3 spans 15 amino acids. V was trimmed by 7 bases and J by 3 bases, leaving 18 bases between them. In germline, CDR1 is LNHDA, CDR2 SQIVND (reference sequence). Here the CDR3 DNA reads TGTGCCAGTACCCCGAGGGGGGAAGGTCACACTGAAGCTTTCTTT. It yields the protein CASTPRGEGHTEAFF. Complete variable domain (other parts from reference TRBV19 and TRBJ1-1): DGGITQSPKYLFRKEGQNVTLSCEQNLNHDAMYWYRQDPGQGLRLIYYSQIVNDFQKGDIAEGYSVSREKKESFPLTVTSAQKNPTAFYLCASTPRGEGHTEAFFGQGTRLTVV.

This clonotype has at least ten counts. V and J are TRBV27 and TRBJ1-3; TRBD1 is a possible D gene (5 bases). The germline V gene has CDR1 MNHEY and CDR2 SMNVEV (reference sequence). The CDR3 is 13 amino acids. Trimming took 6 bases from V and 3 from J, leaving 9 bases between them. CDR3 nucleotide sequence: TGTGCCAGCAGGAAGGGGAGTGGAAACACCATATATTTT. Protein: CASRKGSGNTIYF.

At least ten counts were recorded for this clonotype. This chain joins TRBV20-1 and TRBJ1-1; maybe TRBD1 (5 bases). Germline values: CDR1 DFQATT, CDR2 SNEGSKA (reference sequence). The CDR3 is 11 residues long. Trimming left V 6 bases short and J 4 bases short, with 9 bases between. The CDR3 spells CSAHGGTEAFF. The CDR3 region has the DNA TGCAGTGCCCATGGGGGCACTGAAGCTTTCTTT.

CDR3 DNA sequence: TGCAGTGCTCTGCCCCTAGCGGGGGGCCAAAATGAGCAGTTCTTC. Translating it yields CSALPLAGGQNEQFF. V usage is TRBV20-1 and J usage is TRBJ2-1; 11 bases are shared with TRBD2. CDR1 and CDR2 from the germline V gene are DFQATT and SNEGSKA (reference sequence). This CDR3 is 15 amino acids long. V shed 5 bases and J 7 bases; nucleotides not matched to a gene: 10.